Each of the 13 T cell receptor beta chains below was sequenced from the same sample in a study of CD8 T cells in ankylosing spondylitis. In TCRdb, the 5' RACE reads were re-called with MiXCR into one record per CDR3 protein. The table includes more than 150,000 distinct CDR3 sequences, 15% to 20% detected once. The sequenced sample consisted of blood, either unsorted or a sorted T cell fraction (not recorded which). These receptors were taken from a male donor aged 10-29 years with ankylosing spondylitis or in good health (not recorded which).

This clonotype appeared many times. This chain uses TRBV29-1 with TRBJ2-1; tentatively, D is TRBD2 (5 bases). V gave up 3 bases and J gave up 3 bases, with 9 bases separating them. The CDR3 has 13 amino acids. The V gene's germline CDR1 is SQVTM and CDR2 ANQGSEA. CDR3 bases: TGCAGCGTTGACGGACTTAACTACAATGAGCAGTTCTTC. Translation: CSVDGLNYNEQFF.

This clonotype was seen at least ten times. The chain combines TRBV7-9 with TRBJ2-3, with D uncertain. V was clipped by 2 bases and J by 1 base, with 7 bases between them. There are 14 residues in the CDR3. Germline loops: CDR1 SEHNR, CDR2 FQNEAQ (reference sequence). Here the CDR3 reads CASSLRQGTDTQYF. The DNA of the CDR3 is TGTGCCAGCAGCTTACGGCAGGGCACAGATACGCAGTATTTT.

In this sample, this clonotype turned up many times. The chain couples TRBV24-1 to TRBJ2-1, with 9 bases fitting TRBD2. The CDR3 consists of 15 residues. The J segment lost 8 bases and the V segment lost 4 bases, leaving 8 bases of the junction unmatched. Germline lookup yields CDR1 KGHDR and CDR2 SFDVKD. Here the CDR3 reads CATSEAGGGGDEQFF. The CDR3 DNA reads as TGTGCCACCAGTGAAGCGGGAGGAGGAGGAGATGAGCAGTTCTTC.

The chain is built from TRBV29-1 and TRBJ2-1; possible D gene TRBD2, 5 bases. The CDR3 covers 12 residues. Germline lookup yields CDR1 SQVTM and CDR2 ANQGSEA. The ends were cut back, 2 bases at V and 7 bases at J, with 9 bases in the middle. CDR3 amino acids: CSVEPGWNEQFF. CDR3 DNA: TGCAGCGTTGAACCGGGATGGAATGAGCAGTTCTTC.

At least ten counts were recorded for this clonotype. The rearrangement joins TRBV2 to TRBJ1-6, with TRBD1 identical over 9 bases. The CDR3 runs 13 residues. The V gene end was trimmed by 8 bases and the J gene end by 10 bases; junction bases not matched to a gene: 6. Per the germline V gene, CDR1 is SNHLY and CDR2 is FYNNEI. The CDR3 DNA is TGTGCCAGCGGGACAGGGAAAAACTCACCCCTCCACTTT. It codes for CASGTGKNSPLHF.

J is TRBJ2-7 and V is TRBV20-1; 11 nucleotides match TRBD1. Trimming removed 3 bases from V and 4 bases from J; junction bases left unmatched: 2. The germline V gene encodes CDR1 DFQATT and CDR2 SNEGSKA (reference sequence). CDR3 size: 13 residues. The CDR3 protein is CSARGDRGYEQYV. CDR3 nucleotide sequence: TGCAGTGCTAGGGGGGACAGGGGGTACGAGCAGTACGTC.

This clonotype occurred many times. The V and J genes are TRBV7-8 and TRBJ2-7; 7 positions agree with TRBD1. J was trimmed by 2 bases and V by 7 bases; bases with no gene match: 8. Per the germline V gene, CDR1 is SGHVS and CDR2 is FQNEAQ. The CDR3 is 14 residues long. CDR3 region: CASTQQGLPYEQYF. The CDR3 DNA reads TGTGCCAGCACCCAACAGGGGTTGCCCTACGAGCAGTACTTC.

This clonotype was picked up many times. The rearrangement uses TRBV7-2 and TRBJ2-1; the D gene is possibly TRBD1 (5 bases). The V end was cut by 0 bases, the J end by 6 bases, with 12 bases between. The CDR3 is 15 amino acids. Germline V gene sequence: CDR1 SGHTA, CDR2 FQGNSA. The DNA of the CDR3 is TGTGCCAGCAGCTTAGCCAGGGTTGGGCGCAATGAGCAGTTCTTC. It is translated as CASSLARVGRNEQFF.

The chain joins TRBV18 to TRBJ2-6, with no clear D. The CDR3 extends over 16 amino acids. Trimming shortened V by 3 bases and J by 0 bases, and 9 bases separated the two germline ends. Germline CDR1 is KGHSH and CDR2 is LQKENI. CDR3 residues: CASSPIKSSGANVLTF. In nucleotides, the CDR3 is TGTGCCAGCTCACCCATTAAAAGCTCTGGGGCCAACGTCCTGACTTTC.

This chain connects TRBV10-1 to TRBJ2-1; a possible D gene is TRBD1 (6 bases). V shed 3 bases and J shed 8 bases, with 11 bases lying between them. There are 13 residues in the CDR3. Germline loops: CDR1 WNHNN, CDR2 SYGVQD (reference sequence). The CDR3, as DNA: TGCGCCAGCAGTGAAGGGGGTTTGGATGAGCAGTTCTTC. Amino acid sequence: CASSEGGLDEQFF.

This clonotype was seen at least ten times. The rearrangement uses TRBV3-1 and TRBJ1-2, with D uncertain. Germline V CDR1 and CDR2: LGHDT, YNNKEL (reference sequence). The germline V and J ends were trimmed by 0 bases and 8 bases, with 10 bases remaining between them. This CDR3 has 13 residues. CDR3 in DNA: TGTGCCAGCAGCCAAGAGCGAAAGTACGGCTACACCTTC. Residues: CASSQERKYGYTF. The full variable domain, completed using reference TRBV3-1 and TRBJ1-2, is DTAVSQTPKYLVTQMGNDKSIKCEQNLGHDTMYWYKQDSKKFLKIMFSYNNKELIINETVPNRFSPKSPDKAHLNLHINSLELGDSAVYFCASSQERKYGYTFGSGTRLTVV.

This clonotype was seen a handful of times. The chain links TRBV7-3 to TRBJ2-4; 10 nucleotides agree with TRBD1. The V gene end was trimmed by 3 bases and the J gene end by 8 bases; junction bases not matched to a gene: 10. Germline V CDR1 and CDR2: SGHTA, FQGTGA. CDR3 length: 16 amino acids. The chain's CDR3 is CASSFSLTGGLDIQYF. The CDR3 DNA reads TGTGCCAGCAGCTTTTCGTTGACAGGGGGCTTGGACATTCAGTACTTC.

This clonotype was counted many times. The V gene is TRBV12-3 or TRBV12-4, the J gene TRBJ1-1, with no clear D. The CDR3 runs to 14 residues. V was shortened by 5 bases and J by 3 bases, with 13 bases between the two germline ends. The CDR3 region is CASSPPTPYTEAFF. CDR3 bases: TGTGCCAGCAGTCCCCCGACACCGTACACTGAAGCTTTCTTT.